The 27 T cell receptor beta chains below come from one sample, sequenced in a study of blood T cell repertoires in COVID-19 (dated by TCRdb to about 2020). Libraries were built with the immunoSEQ multiplex PCR assay. TCRdb re-hosts the immuneACCESS table, in-frame sequences only. Its copies lack some clones; in the studies checked, an unresolved V gene accounts for under half of them, and the cause for the rest is not known. This sample holds hundreds of thousands of clones; about nine tenths were observed only once. The ten largest clones add up to approximately 11% of the sample. The specimen was peripheral blood. These receptors originate from a woman aged 25-40 years with COVID-19, enrolled during active disease.

The V gene is TRBV5-6, the J gene TRBJ2-3; D unclear. The V gene lost 4 bases and the J gene lost 2 bases, with 14 bases spanning the gap. Germline values: CDR1 SGHDT, CDR2 YYEEEE. The CDR3 is made up of 15 amino acids. CDR3 sequence reads: CASSPPGGYTDTQYF. Written as DNA, the CDR3 is TGTGCCAGCAGCCCCCCCGGCGGATACACAGATACGCAGTATTTT.

This clone was seen only once. The CDR3: CASRLAGTGASSLQETQYF. CDR3 DNA: TGTGCCAGCAGGCTGGCCGGGACAGGGGCCTCGAGTCTCCAAGAGACCCAGTACTTC. The chain has TRBV5-6 and TRBJ2-5, with 10 positions matching TRBD1. Germline V gene lookup returns CDR1 SGHDT and CDR2 YYEEEE. The CDR3 runs to 19 residues. V lost 5 bases and J lost 1; bases outside the gene matches: 17.

The J gene is TRBJ2-3, the V gene TRBV10-2, with 9 positions matching TRBD2. V lost 6 bases, J lost 5 bases, and 9 bases stayed unmatched. Germline V gives CDR1 WSHSY, CDR2 SAAADI. The CDR3 spans 15 residues. The CDR3 loop is CASRVRAGGQDTQYF. The CDR3, as DNA: TGCGCCAGCAGAGTAAGGGCGGGAGGGCAAGATACGCAGTATTTT.

This clone was observed a handful of times. The chain carries TRBV27 and TRBJ2-3; D might be TRBD1 (6 bases). The CDR3 sequence is 16 residues long. From germline, CDR1 is MNHEY and CDR2 SMNVEV (reference sequence). With 6 bases removed from V and 7 bases from J, the gap between germline ends came to 23 bases. As DNA, the CDR3 is TGTGCCAGCAGCCGCCTGGCCTCACAGGGTGACTATACGCAGTATTTT. This encodes CASSRLASQGDYTQYF.

This clone occurred a few times. This chain joins TRBV19 and TRBJ1-5; D remains ambiguous. Per germline, CDR1 LNHDA and CDR2 SQIVND (reference sequence). The V end lost 4 bases, the J end lost 7 bases, and 8 bases lay between the germline ends. There are 12 residues in the CDR3. The CDR3 protein is CASSTPSQPQHF. The CDR3 DNA is TGTGCCAGTAGTACCCCCTCGCAGCCCCAGCATTTT. Using reference TRBV19 and TRBJ1-5 for the parts outside the CDR3, the full variable domain is DGGITQSPKYLFRKEGQNVTLSCEQNLNHDAMYWYRQDPGQGLRLIYYSQIVNDFQKGDIAEGYSVSREKKESFPLTVTSAQKNPTAFYLCASSTPSQPQHFGDGTRLSIL.

This clone showed up just once. The rearrangement joins TRBV4-1 to TRBJ1-1; D remains unclear. This CDR3 has 13 residues. Trimming cost V 5 bases and J 1 base, with 8 bases left between them. CDR1 MGHRA and CDR2 YSYEKL come from the germline V gene. CDR3 DNA sequence: TGCGCCAGCAGCGAAGCGCGGAACACTGAAGCTTTCTTT. It is translated as CASSEARNTEAFF.

V is TRBV19 and J is TRBJ1-1; 7 bases agree with TRBD1. Germline V gene sequence: CDR1 LNHDA, CDR2 SQIVND (reference sequence). Trimming removed 9 bases from V and 3 bases from J; junction bases left unmatched: 4. CDR3 size: 12 residues. In DNA, the CDR3 is TGTGCCAGCTGGGACAGATACACTGAAGCTTTCTTT. Encoded protein: CASWDRYTEAFF.

The CDR3 region is CASSHIGRDRGTDTQYF. CDR3 DNA sequence: TGCGCCAGCAGCCATATCGGCCGGGACAGGGGCACAGATACGCAGTATTTT. The J gene is TRBJ2-3, the V gene TRBV4-1; 9 nucleotides line up with TRBD1. Germline V CDR1 and CDR2: MGHRA, YSYEKL. The J segment lost 1 base and the V segment lost 3 bases, leaving 8 bases of the junction unmatched. This CDR3 has 17 residues.

This clone has just a few counts. In nucleotides, the CDR3 is TGTGCCAGCAGCTTGGGGCGGGATTCGGGTAGGGTTGACACTGAAGCTTTCTTT. Protein product: CASSLGRDSGRVDTEAFF. The chain links TRBV5-6 to TRBJ1-1; no definite D call. V was clipped by 0 bases and J by 3 bases, with 21 bases between them. Germline CDR1 and CDR2: SGHDT and YYEEEE. This CDR3 is 18 amino acids long.

This chain links TRBV28 with TRBJ1-3; TRBD1 is a possible D gene (6 bases). Trimming pared 7 bases from V and 0 bases from J, leaving 16 bases between. There are 16 residues in the CDR3. CDR1 is MDHEN, CDR2 SYDVKM, per germline. The CDR3 loop is CASTAPNRASGNTIYF. Here the CDR3 DNA reads TGTGCCAGCACCGCACCCAACAGGGCCTCTGGAAACACCATATATTTT.

V and J are TRBV4-2 and TRBJ2-3; D is possibly TRBD1 (5 bases). Germline V gene sequence: CDR1 LGHNA, CDR2 YNFKEQ. The germline V and J ends were trimmed by 0 bases and 4 bases, with 11 bases remaining between them. The CDR3 totals 15 residues. CDR3 loop: CASSQEPQGADTQYF. The DNA of the CDR3 is TGTGCCAGCAGCCAAGAACCCCAAGGGGCAGATACGCAGTATTTT.

V is TRBV24-1 and J is TRBJ1-1, with a weak D call TRBD1 (5 bases). Trimming left V 2 bases short and J 4 bases short, with 10 bases between. Per the germline V gene, CDR1 is KGHDR and CDR2 is SFDVKD. CDR3 length: 14 amino acids. The CDR3 reads CATSDSRQFTEAFF. The DNA for the CDR3 is TGTGCCACCAGTGATTCAAGACAGTTCACTGAAGCTTTCTTT.

V gene TRBV5-1 combines with J gene TRBJ2-3, with 8 bases that match TRBD1. V trimming: 4 bases; J trimming: 6 bases; junction bases outside the gene matches: 10. Germline values: CDR1 SGHRS, CDR2 YFSETQ. This CDR3 has 15 amino acids. CDR3 sequence reads: CASSIGQGVGDTQYF. The CDR3 DNA is TGCGCCAGCAGCATCGGACAGGGAGTAGGGGATACGCAGTATTTT. The complete variable domain, with remaining parts taken from reference TRBV5-1 and TRBJ2-3, reads KAGVTQTPRYLIKTRGQQVTLSCSPISGHRSVSWYQQTPGQGLQFLFEYFSETQRNKGNFPGRFSGRQFSNSRSEMNVSTLELGDSALYLCASSIGQGVGDTQYFGPGTRLTVL.

The chain employs TRBV7-3 and TRBJ2-1; perhaps TRBD1 as D (6 bases). Germline V gene data show CDR1 as SGHTA and CDR2 as FQGTGA. The CDR3 is 15 residues long. With 8 bases removed from V and 5 bases from J, the gap between germline ends came to 19 bases. This CDR3 reads CASSPQGMYHNEQFF. CDR3 sequence (DNA): TGTGCCAGCTCCCCCCAGGGGATGTATCACAATGAGCAGTTCTTC.

The chain joins TRBV28 to TRBJ2-7; D is perhaps TRBD1 (6 bases). V lost 6 bases and J lost 5, with 17 bases in between. The CDR3 is made up of 14 amino acids. Germline CDR1 is MDHEN and CDR2 is SYDVKM. CDR3 sequence (DNA): TGTGCCAGCAGGGCCGGACAGTCATGGAACGAGCAGTACTTC. The encoded protein is CASRAGQSWNEQYF. Combining the CDR3 with reference TRBV28 and TRBJ2-7 gives the whole variable domain DVKVTQSSRYLVKRTGEKVFLECVQDMDHENMFWYRQDPGLGLRLIYFSYDVKMKEKGDIPEGYSVSREKKERFSLILESASTNQTSMYLCASRAGQSWNEQYFGPGTRLTVT.

J is TRBJ2-2 and V is TRBV7-6; no reliable D call. Per the germline V gene, CDR1 is SGHVS and CDR2 is FNYEAQ. Trimming left V 4 bases short and J 5 bases short, with 5 bases between. The CDR3 is 12 residues long. DNA for the CDR3: TGTGCCAGCAGCTCCAGGACCGGGGAGCTGTTTTTT. Amino acids: CASSSRTGELFF.

The CDR3 region has the DNA TGTGCCAGCAGCTTAAGTCCGCCCAGTGAGCAGTTCTTC. Encoded protein: CASSLSPPSEQFF. The V gene is TRBV7-3, the J gene TRBJ2-1; D call uncertain. In germline, CDR1 is SGHTA, CDR2 FQGTGA. Trimming removed 1 base from V and 9 bases from J, with 10 bases in between. The CDR3 length is 13 residues.

On this clone: The sample carries other DNA sequences with the same CDR3. The V call is TRBV30, the J call TRBJ1-6, with 10 bases that match TRBD1. Germline V CDR1 and CDR2: GTSNPN, SVGIG (reference sequence). The trim removed 5 bases at V and 6 bases at J, leaving 1 base unmatched. CDR3 length: 13 amino acids. In nucleotides, the CDR3 is TGTGCCTGGCGGGACAGGGGTAATTCACCCCTCCACTTT. Its translation is CAWRDRGNSPLHF.

This chain links TRBV30 with TRBJ1-4; 10 nucleotides match TRBD1. The CDR3 is 14 amino acids. The germline CDR1 and CDR2 sequences are GTSNPN and SVGIG (reference sequence). Germline trimming cut 3 bases from V and 7 bases from J; bases unmatched to any gene: 5. CDR3 sequence reads: CAWRDRGYSEKLFF. As DNA, the CDR3 is TGTGCCTGGAGGGACAGGGGGTACAGTGAAAAACTGTTTTTT.

V and J are TRBV11-3 and TRBJ2-1; TRBD2 matches at 8 bases. The CDR3 contains 18 residues. Losses at the gene ends were 1 base for V and 3 bases for J; bases not matched to a gene: 11. Germline values: CDR1 SGHNT, CDR2 YENEEA. The CDR3 nucleotides read TGTGCCAGCAGCTTAGGGGCGGGAGGCCCGAAGTACTACAATGAGCAGTTCTTC. Protein product: CASSLGAGGPKYYNEQFF.

The V and J genes are TRBV7-3 and TRBJ2-3, with 8 bases matching TRBD2. The germline gives CDR1 SGHTA, CDR2 FQGTGA. There are 14 residues in the CDR3. Unmatched junction bases numbered 1, after V lost 3 bases and J lost 2 bases. The CDR3 loop reads CASSFGRATDTQYF. In DNA form, the CDR3 reads TGTGCCAGCAGCTTCGGGAGGGCCACAGATACGCAGTATTTT.

The chain combines TRBV28 with TRBJ1-5; D gene uncertain. The CDR3 is 13 residues long. The V end was cut by 10 bases, the J end by 7 bases, with 17 bases between. Germline V gene lookup returns CDR1 MDHEN and CDR2 SYDVKM. CDR3 in DNA: TGTGCCACCAAGTCCGGGATGGGGCAGCCCCAGCATTTT. Amino acid sequence: CATKSGMGQPQHF.

The chain is built from TRBV16 and TRBJ2-7; 13 nucleotides align to TRBD2. CDR1 and CDR2 from the germline V gene are KGHSY and FQNENV. The CDR3 consists of 17 residues. Trimming took 3 bases from V and 6 from J; bases not matched to a gene: 11. The CDR3 DNA sequence: TGTGCCAGCAGCCAGCCGACTAGCGGGAGGAGTGTCTCCGAGCAGTACTTC. Translation: CASSQPTSGRSVSEQYF.

This clone was seen just once. J is TRBJ2-7 and V is TRBV7-2; 12 bases line up with TRBD2. Germline CDR1 is SGHTA and CDR2 is FQGNSA. The CDR3 is 15 residues long. V gave up 5 bases and J gave up 5 bases; unmatched junction bases: 7. CDR3 bases: TGTGCCAGCAGCCCCCGACTAGCGGGAGTAAACGAGCAGTACTTC. It yields the protein CASSPRLAGVNEQYF.

The J gene is TRBJ2-7, the V gene TRBV6-5, with D possibly being TRBD2 (5 bases). Trimming stripped 5 bases from V and 2 bases from J, with 10 bases between. CDR1 and CDR2 (germline): MNHEY, SVGAGI. The length of the CDR3 is 13 residues. The chain's CDR3 is CASSSQEAYEQYF. In DNA form, the CDR3 reads TGTGCCAGCAGTAGTCAGGAGGCCTACGAGCAGTACTTC.

The rearrangement joins TRBV19 to TRBJ1-1, with TRBD1 as a possible D gene (6 bases). The germline V and J ends were trimmed by 9 bases and 5 bases, with 22 bases remaining between them. The CDR3 covers 15 residues. Germline assignment: CDR1 LNHDA and CDR2 SQIVND (reference sequence). The CDR3 region has the DNA TGTGCCAGCCTAGGACAGCTTTCGCGGGGGACTGAAGCTTTCTTT. The encoded protein is CASLGQLSRGTEAFF.

V gene TRBV4-2 combines with J gene TRBJ2-7; 13 nucleotides agree with TRBD2. V lost 5 bases to trimming and J lost 2 bases; unmatched junction nucleotides: 3. Germline lookup yields CDR1 LGHNA and CDR2 YNFKEQ. The CDR3 is 15 amino acids. The CDR3 here is CASSFGTSGTYEQYF. CDR3 DNA: TGTGCCAGCAGCTTTGGGACTAGCGGGACCTACGAGCAGTACTTC.